This T cell receptor (beta chain) was documented in a study of prognosis after radiotherapy for stage I lung cancer. This clonotype showed up many times. Its antigen remains unknown. Germline V lookup: CDR1 DFQATT, CDR2 SNEGSKA (reference sequence). The CDR3 is 15 amino acids. V shed 0 bases and J shed 7 bases, with 16 bases lying between them. Blood draws of 5.5 to 6 milliliters of peripheral blood occurred at each of two time points. Study-level results: The tumor specificity of expanded TCR clones remained undetermined.

Two-round multiplex PCR on genomic DNA was the method by which TCR beta CDR3 was amplified. Specific primers for each TRBV and TRBJ gene were what first-round PCR used. In TCRdb, the multiplex PCR reads were re-called with MiXCR into one record per CDR3 protein. The top ten hold under 40% of the sample, which has 17,000 or so distinct CDR3 sequences, under 55% seen once. The source material was PBMCs, sampled before or after stereotactic body radiation therapy (not recorded which). The rearrangement uses TRBV20-1 and TRBJ2-1; D not certain. The receptor's source is a donor aged 50 or older with non-small cell lung cancer. The CDR3 reads CSARDGVSWVNEQFF. In DNA, the CDR3 is TGCAGTGCTAGAGATGGGGTGTCCTGGGTGAATGAGCAGTTCTTC.